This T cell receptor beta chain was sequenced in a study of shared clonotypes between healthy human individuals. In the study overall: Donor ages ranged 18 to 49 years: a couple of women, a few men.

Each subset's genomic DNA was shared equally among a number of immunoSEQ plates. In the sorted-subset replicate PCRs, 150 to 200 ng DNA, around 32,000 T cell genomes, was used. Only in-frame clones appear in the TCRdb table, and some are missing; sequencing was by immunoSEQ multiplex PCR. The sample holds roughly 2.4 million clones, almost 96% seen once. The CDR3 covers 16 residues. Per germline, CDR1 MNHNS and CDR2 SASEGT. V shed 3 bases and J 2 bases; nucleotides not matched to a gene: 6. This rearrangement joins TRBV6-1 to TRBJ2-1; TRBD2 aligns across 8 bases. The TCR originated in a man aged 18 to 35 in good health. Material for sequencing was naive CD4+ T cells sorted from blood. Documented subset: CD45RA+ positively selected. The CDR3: CASSDRGGRTYNEQFF. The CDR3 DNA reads TGTGCCAGCAGTGACCGCGGGGGGAGGACCTACAATGAGCAGTTCTTC.